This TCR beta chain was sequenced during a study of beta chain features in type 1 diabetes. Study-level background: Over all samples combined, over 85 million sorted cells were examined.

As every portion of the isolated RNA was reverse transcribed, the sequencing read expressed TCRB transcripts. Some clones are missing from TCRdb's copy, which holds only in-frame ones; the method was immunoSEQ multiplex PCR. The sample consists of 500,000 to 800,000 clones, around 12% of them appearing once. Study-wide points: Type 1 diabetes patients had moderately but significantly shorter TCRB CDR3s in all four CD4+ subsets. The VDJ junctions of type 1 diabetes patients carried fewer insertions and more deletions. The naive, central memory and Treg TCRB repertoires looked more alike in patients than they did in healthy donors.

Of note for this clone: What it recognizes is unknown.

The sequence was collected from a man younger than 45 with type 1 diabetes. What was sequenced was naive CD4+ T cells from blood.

As DNA, the CDR3 is TGTGCCAGCAGTACGACAGGGTCTAATTCACCCCTCCACTTT. Translation gives CASSTTGSNSPLHF. The chain is built from TRBV6-1 and TRBJ1-6; 7 bases are shared with TRBD1. Germline-derived CDR1 and CDR2 are MNHNS and SASEGT. The CDR3 length is 14 residues. J was trimmed by 6 bases and V by 5 bases; bases with no gene match: 4.